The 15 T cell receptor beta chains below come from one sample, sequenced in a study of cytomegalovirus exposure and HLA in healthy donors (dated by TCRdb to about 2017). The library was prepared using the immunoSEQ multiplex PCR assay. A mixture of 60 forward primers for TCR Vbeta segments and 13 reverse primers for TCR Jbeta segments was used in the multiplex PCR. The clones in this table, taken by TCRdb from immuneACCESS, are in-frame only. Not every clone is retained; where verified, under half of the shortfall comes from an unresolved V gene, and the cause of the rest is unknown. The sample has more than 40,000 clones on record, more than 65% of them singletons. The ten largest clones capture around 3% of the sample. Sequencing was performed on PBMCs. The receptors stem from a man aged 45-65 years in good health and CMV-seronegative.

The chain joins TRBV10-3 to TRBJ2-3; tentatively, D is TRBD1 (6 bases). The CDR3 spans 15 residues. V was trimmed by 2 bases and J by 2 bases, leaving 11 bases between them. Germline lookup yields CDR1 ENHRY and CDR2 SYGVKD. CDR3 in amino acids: CAISEDGGDTDTQYF. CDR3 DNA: TGTGCCATCAGTGAGGATGGGGGCGACACAGATACGCAGTATTTT.

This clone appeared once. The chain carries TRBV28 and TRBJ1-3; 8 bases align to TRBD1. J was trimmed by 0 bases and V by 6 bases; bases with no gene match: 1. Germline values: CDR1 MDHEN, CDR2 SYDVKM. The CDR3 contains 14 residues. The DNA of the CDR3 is TGTGCCAGCAGACAGGGGGACTCTGGAAACACCATATATTTT. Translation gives CASRQGDSGNTIYF. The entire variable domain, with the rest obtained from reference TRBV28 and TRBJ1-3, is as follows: DVKVTQSSRYLVKRTGEKVFLECVQDMDHENMFWYRQDPGLGLRLIYFSYDVKMKEKGDIPEGYSVSREKKERFSLILESASTNQTSMYLCASRQGDSGNTIYFGEGSWLTVV.

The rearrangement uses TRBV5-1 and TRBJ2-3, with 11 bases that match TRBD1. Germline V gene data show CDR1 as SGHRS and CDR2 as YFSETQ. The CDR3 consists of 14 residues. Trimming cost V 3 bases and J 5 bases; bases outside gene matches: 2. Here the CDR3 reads CASSSGQGGDTQYF. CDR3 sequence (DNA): TGCGCCAGCAGCTCGGGACAGGGGGGAGATACGCAGTATTTT.

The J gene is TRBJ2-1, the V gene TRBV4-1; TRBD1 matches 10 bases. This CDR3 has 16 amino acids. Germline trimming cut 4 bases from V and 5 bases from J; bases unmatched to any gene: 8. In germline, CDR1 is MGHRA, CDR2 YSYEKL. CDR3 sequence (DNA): TGCGCCAGCAGCCTGTGGTTGGGACAGGGGAACAATGAGCAGTTCTTC. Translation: CASSLWLGQGNNEQFF.

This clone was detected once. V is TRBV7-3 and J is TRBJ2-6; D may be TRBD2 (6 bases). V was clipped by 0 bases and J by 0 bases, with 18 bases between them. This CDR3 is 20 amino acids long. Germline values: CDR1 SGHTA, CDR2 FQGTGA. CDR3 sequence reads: CASSLTGGVGTRSGANVLTF. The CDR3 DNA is TGTGCCAGCAGCTTAACGGGAGGAGTAGGGACCCGCTCTGGGGCCAACGTCCTGACTTTC.

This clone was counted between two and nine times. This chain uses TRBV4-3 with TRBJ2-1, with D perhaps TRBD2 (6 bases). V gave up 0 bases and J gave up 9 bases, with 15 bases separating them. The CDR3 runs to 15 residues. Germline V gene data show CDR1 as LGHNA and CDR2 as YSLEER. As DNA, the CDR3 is TGCGCCAGCAGCCAAGACTGGGAGATGGAGGGTGAGCAGTTCTTC. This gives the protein CASSQDWEMEGEQFF.

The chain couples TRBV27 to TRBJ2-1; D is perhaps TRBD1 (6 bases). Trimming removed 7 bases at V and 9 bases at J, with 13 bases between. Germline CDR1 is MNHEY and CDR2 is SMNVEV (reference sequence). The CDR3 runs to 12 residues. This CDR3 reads CASTQGGGEQFF. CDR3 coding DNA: TGTGCCAGCACACAGGGCGGCGGTGAGCAGTTCTTC.

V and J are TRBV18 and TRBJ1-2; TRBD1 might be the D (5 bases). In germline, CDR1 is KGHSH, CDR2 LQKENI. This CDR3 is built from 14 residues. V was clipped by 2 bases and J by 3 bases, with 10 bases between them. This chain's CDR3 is CASSPSGGDYGYTF. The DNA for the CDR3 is TGTGCCAGCTCACCAAGCGGGGGGGACTATGGCTACACCTTC.

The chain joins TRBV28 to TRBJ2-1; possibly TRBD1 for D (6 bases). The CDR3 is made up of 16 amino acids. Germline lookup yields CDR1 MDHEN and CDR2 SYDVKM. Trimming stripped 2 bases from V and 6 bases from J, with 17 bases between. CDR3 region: CASSLSRGKQVNEQFF. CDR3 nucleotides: TGTGCCAGCAGTTTAAGCAGGGGAAAGCAAGTCAATGAGCAGTTCTTC.

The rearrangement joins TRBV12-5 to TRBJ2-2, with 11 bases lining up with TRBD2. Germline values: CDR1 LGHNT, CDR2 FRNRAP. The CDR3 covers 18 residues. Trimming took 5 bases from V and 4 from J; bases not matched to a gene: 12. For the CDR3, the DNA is TGTGCTAGTGGTCTACTGGCCCCTAGCGGGAGGTTCACCGGGGAGCTGTTTTTT. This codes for CASGLLAPSGRFTGELFF. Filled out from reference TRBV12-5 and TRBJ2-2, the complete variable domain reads DARVTQTPRHKVTEMGQEVTMRCQPILGHNTVFWYRQTMMQGLELLAYFRNRAPLDDSGMPKDRFSAEMPDATLATLKIQPSEPRDSAVYFCASGLLAPSGRFTGELFFGEGSRLTVL.

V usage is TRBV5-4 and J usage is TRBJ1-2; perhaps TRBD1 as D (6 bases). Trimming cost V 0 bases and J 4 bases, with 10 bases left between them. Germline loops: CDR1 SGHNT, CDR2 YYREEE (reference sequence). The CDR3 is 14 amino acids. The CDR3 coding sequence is TGTGCCAGCAGCTTGGGGGACACCATCTATGGCTACACCTTC. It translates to CASSLGDTIYGYTF.

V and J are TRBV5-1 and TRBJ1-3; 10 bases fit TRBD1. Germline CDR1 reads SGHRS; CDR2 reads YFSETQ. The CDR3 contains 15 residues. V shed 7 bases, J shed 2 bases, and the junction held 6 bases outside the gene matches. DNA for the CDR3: TGCGCCAGCCGAAAGGACAGGGGGACTGGAAACACCATATATTTT. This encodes CASRKDRGTGNTIYF.

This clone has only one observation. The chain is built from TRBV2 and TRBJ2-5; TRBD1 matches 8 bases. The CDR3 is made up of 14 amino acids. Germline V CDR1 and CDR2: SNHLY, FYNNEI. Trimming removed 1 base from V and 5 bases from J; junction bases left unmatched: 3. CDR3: CASSEGRGRETQYF. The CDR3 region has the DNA TGTGCCAGCAGTGAAGGCAGGGGGCGGGAGACCCAGTACTTC.

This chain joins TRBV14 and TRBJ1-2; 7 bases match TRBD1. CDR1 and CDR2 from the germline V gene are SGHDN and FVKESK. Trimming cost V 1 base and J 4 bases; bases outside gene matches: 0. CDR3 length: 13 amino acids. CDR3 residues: CASSQGTGYGYTF. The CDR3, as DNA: TGTGCCAGCAGCCAAGGGACAGGCTATGGCTACACCTTC. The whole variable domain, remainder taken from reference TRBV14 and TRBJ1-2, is EAGVTQFPSHSVIEKGQTVTLRCDPISGHDNLYWYRRVMGKEIKFLLHFVKESKQDESGMPNNRFLAERTGGTYSTLKVQPAELEDSGVYFCASSQGTGYGYTFGSGTRLTVV.

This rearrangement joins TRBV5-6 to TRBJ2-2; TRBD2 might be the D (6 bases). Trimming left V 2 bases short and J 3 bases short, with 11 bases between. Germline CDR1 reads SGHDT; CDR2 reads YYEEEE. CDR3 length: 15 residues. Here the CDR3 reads CASSFGGVDTGELFF. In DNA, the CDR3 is TGTGCCAGCAGCTTCGGCGGGGTGGACACCGGGGAGCTGTTTTTT.